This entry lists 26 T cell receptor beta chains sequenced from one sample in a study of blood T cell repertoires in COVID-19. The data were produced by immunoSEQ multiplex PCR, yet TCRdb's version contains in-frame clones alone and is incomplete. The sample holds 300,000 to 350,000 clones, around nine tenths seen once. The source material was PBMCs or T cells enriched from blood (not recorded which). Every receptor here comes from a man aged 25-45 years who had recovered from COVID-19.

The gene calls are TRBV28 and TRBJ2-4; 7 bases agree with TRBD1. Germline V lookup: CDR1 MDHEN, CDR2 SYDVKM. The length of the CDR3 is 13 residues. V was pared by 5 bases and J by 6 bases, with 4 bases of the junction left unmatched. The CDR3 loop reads CASSTGAPNIQYF. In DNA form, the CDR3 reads TGTGCCAGCAGTACAGGGGCCCCAAACATTCAGTACTTC.

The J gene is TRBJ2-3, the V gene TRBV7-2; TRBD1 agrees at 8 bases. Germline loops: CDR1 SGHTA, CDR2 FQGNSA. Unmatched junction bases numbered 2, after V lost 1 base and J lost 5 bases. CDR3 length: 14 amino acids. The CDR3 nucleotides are TGTGCCAGCAGCTTAGGGACAGGGATAGATACGCAGTATTTT. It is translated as CASSLGTGIDTQYF. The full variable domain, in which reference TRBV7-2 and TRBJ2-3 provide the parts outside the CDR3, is GAGVSQSPSNKVTEKGKDVELRCDPISGHTALYWYRQSLGQGLEFLIYFQGNSAPDKSGLPSDRFSAERTGGSVSTLTIQRTQQEDSAVYLCASSLGTGIDTQYFGPGTRLTVL.

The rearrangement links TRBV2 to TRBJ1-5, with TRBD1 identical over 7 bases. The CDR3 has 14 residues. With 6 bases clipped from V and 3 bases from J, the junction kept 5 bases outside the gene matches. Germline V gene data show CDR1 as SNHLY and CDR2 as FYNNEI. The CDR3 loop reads CASRTGTVNQPQHF. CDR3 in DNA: TGTGCCAGCAGGACCGGGACAGTCAATCAGCCCCAGCATTTT.

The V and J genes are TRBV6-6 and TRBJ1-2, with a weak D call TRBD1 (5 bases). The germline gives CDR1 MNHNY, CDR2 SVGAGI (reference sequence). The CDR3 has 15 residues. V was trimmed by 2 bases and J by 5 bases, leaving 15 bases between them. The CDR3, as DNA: TGTGCCAGCAGTTACCCCACGGAGGGGAAATATGGCTACACCTTC. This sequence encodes CASSYPTEGKYGYTF.

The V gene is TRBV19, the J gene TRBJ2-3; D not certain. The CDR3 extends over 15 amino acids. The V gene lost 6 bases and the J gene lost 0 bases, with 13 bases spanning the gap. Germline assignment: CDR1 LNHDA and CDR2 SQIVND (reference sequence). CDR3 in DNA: TGTGCCAGTAGGACCGCTAGATCTAGCACAGATACGCAGTATTTT. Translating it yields CASRTARSSTDTQYF. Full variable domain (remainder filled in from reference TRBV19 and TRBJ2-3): DGGITQSPKYLFRKEGQNVTLSCEQNLNHDAMYWYRQDPGQGLRLIYYSQIVNDFQKGDIAEGYSVSREKKESFPLTVTSAQKNPTAFYLCASRTARSSTDTQYFGPGTRLTVL.

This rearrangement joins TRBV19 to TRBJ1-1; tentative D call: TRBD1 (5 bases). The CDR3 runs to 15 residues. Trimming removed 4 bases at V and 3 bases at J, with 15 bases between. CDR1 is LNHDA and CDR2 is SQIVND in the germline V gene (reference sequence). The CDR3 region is CASSSPAGLDTEAFF. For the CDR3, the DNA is TGTGCCAGTAGTAGTCCCGCAGGGTTGGACACTGAAGCTTTCTTT.

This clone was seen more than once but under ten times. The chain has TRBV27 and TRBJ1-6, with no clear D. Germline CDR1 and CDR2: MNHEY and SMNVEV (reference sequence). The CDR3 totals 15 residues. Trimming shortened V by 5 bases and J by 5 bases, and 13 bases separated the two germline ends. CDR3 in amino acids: CASSPFRHNNSPLHF. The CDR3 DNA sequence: TGTGCCAGCAGTCCATTCAGACACAATAATTCACCCCTCCACTTT.

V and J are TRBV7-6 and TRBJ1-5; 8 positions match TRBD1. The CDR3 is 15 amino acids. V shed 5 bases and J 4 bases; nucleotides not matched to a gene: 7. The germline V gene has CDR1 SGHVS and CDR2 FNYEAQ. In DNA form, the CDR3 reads TGTGCCAGCAGCAATAACAGGGGGGTTAATCAGCCCCAGCATTTT. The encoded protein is CASSNNRGVNQPQHF.

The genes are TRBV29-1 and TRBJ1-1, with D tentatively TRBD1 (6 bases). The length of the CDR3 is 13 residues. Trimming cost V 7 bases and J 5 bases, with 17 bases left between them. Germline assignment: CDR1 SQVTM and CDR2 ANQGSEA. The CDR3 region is CSAGTGRWTEAFF. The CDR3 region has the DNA TGCAGCGCCGGAACAGGGAGATGGACTGAAGCTTTCTTT.

CDR3 residues: CASSLFSGTGSVETQYF. The CDR3, as DNA: TGCGCCAGCAGCTTATTCTCCGGGACAGGGAGCGTGGAGACCCAGTACTTC. The V and J genes are TRBV5-1 and TRBJ2-5; 9 positions match TRBD1. J gave up 5 bases and V 2 bases, and 13 bases lay outside the gene matches. The length of the CDR3 is 17 residues. CDR1 and CDR2 from the germline V gene are SGHRS and YFSETQ.

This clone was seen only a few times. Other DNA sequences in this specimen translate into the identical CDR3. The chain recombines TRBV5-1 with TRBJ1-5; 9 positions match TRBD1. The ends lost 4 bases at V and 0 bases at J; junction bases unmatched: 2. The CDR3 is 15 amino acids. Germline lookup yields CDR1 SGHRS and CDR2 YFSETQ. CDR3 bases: TGCGCCAGCAGCCCGACAGGGGGTAGCAATCAGCCCCAGCATTTT. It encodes CASSPTGGSNQPQHF.

CDR3 DNA: TGTGCCAGCAGCTTAGTTGAAGGGGTTGAGCAGTTCTTC. It encodes CASSLVEGVEQFF. This sequence joins TRBV7-9 and TRBJ2-1; possibly TRBD1 for D (5 bases). V shed 1 base and J shed 9 bases, with 10 bases lying between them. From germline, CDR1 is SEHNR and CDR2 FQNEAQ (reference sequence). This CDR3 has 13 amino acids.

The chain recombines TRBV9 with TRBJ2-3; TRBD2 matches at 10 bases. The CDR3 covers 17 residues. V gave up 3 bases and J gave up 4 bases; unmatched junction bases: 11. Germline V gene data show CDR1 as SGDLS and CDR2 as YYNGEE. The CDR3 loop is CASSEGLAEVGPDTQYF. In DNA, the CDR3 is TGTGCCAGCAGCGAAGGACTAGCGGAAGTGGGCCCAGATACGCAGTATTTT.

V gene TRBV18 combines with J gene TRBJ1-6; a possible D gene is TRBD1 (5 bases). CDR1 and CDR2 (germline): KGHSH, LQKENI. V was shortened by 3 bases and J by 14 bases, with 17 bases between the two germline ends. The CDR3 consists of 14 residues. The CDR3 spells CASSPVDSEVSLHF. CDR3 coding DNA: TGTGCCAGCTCACCCGTCGACAGTGAGGTCTCCCTCCACTTT.

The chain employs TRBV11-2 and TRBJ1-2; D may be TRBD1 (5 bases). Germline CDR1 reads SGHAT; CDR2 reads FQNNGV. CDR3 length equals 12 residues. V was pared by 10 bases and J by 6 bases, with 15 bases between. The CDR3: CATTRGLHGYTF. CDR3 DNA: TGTGCCACCACAAGGGGTTTACATGGCTACACCTTC.

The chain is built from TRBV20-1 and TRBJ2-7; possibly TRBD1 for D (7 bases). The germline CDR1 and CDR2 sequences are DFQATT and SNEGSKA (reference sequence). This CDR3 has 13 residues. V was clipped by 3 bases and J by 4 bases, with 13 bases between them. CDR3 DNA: TGCAGTGCTAGTGGGCAGGGGGGTTACGAGCAGTACTTC. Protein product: CSASGQGGYEQYF.

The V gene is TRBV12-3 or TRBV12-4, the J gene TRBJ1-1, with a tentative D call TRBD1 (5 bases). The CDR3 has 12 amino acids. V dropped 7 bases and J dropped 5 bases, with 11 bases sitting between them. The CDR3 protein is CASTTGTTEAFF. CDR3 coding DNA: TGTGCCAGCACCACTGGGACTACTGAAGCTTTCTTT.

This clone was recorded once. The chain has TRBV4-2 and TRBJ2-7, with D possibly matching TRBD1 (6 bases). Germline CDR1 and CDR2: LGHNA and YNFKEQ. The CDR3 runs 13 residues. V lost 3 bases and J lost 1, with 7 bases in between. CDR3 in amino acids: CASSHGQSYEQYF. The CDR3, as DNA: TGTGCCAGCAGCCACGGACAGTCCTACGAGCAGTACTTC.

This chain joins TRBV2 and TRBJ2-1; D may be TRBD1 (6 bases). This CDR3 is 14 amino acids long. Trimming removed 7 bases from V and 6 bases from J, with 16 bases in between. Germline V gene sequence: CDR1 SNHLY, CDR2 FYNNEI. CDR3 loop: CASTLLDSFNEQFF. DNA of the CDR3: TGTGCCAGCACCCTCCTGGACAGTTTCAATGAGCAGTTCTTC.

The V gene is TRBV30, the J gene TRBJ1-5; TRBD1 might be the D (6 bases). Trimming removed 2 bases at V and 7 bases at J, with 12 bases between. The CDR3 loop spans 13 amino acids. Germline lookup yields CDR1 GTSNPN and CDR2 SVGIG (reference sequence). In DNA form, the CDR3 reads TGTGCCTGGAGTATAACAGGGAACCAGCCCCAGCATTTT. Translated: CAWSITGNQPQHF. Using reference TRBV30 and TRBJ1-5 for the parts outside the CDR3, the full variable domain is SQTIHQWPATLVQPVGSPLSLECTVEGTSNPNLYWYRQAAGRGLQLLFYSVGIGQISSEVPQNLSASRPQDRQFILSSKKLLLSDSGFYLCAWSITGNQPQHFGDGTRLSIL.

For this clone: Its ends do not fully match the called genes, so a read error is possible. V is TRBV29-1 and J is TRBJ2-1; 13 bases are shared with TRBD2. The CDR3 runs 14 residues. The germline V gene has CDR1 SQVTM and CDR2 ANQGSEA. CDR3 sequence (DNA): TGCAGCGTCGAAGGACTAGCGGGGGTTAATGAGCAGTTCTTC. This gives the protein CSVEGLAGVNEQFF.

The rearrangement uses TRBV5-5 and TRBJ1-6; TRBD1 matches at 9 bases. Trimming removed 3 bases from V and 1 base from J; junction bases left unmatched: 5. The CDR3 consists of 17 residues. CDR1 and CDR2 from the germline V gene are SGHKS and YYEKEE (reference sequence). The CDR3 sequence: CASSSGDRGSYNSPLHF. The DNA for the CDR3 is TGTGCCAGCAGCTCGGGCGACAGGGGGTCCTATAATTCACCCCTCCACTTT.

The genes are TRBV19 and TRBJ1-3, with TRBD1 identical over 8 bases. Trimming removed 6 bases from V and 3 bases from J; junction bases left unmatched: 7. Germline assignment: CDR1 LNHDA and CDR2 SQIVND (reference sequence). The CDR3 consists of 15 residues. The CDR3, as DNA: TGTGCCAGTAGGATCCAGGGGGCAGGTGGAAACACCATATATTTT. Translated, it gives CASRIQGAGGNTIYF.

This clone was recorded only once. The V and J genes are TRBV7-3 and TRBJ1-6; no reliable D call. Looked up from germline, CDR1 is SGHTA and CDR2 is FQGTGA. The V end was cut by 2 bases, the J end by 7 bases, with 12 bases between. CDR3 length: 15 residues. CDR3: CASSLGPNLNSPLHF. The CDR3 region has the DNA TGTGCCAGCAGCTTAGGGCCAAATTTAAATTCACCCCTCCACTTT.

The CDR3 loop is CASSSRDRGPGNTIYF. The CDR3 DNA reads TGTGCCAGCAGCTCCCGGGACAGGGGGCCTGGAAACACCATATATTTT. The V gene is TRBV5-4, the J gene TRBJ1-3, with 12 bases aligning to TRBD1. The ends lost 3 bases at V and 2 bases at J; junction bases unmatched: 3. Germline lookup yields CDR1 SGHNT and CDR2 YYREEE (reference sequence). The CDR3 has 16 residues.

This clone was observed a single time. As DNA, the CDR3 is TGTGCCAGCAGCCGAACCCGGACAGGGGATAATGAAAAACTGTTTTTT. This gives the protein CASSRTRTGDNEKLFF. The chain employs TRBV7-8 and TRBJ1-4, with 9 positions matching TRBD1. Germline lookup yields CDR1 SGHVS and CDR2 FQNEAQ. The CDR3 sequence is 16 residues long. The ends lost 5 bases at V and 4 bases at J; junction bases unmatched: 8.